Listed here are 10 T cell receptor beta chains from one sample, sequenced in a study of T-cell reconstitution after alpha-beta-depleted transplantation in children. Unique molecular identifiers were built into the TCRbeta library. MiXCR, run by TCRdb on the PCR reads, gives a single entry per CDR3 protein. The top ten hold 35% to 40% of the sample, which has just over 200,000 distinct CDR3 sequences, approximately 8% seen once. Sequences were derived from PBMCs, mostly from graft donor cells, sampled 360 days after TCRalphabeta/CD19-depleted stem cell transplant. These receptors all come from a male patient aged 2 to 9 who had a stem cell transplant for acute myeloid leukemia, so the T cells may come from the graft donor.

This rearrangement joins TRBV10-3 to TRBJ1-2; possible D gene TRBD1, 6 bases. CDR1 is ENHRY and CDR2 is SYGVKD in the germline V gene. The CDR3 has 17 amino acids. V was pared by 0 bases and J by 5 bases, with 19 bases between. The CDR3 loop reads CAISESGGTHLTYGYTF. The CDR3 DNA reads as TGTGCCATCAGTGAGTCTGGGGGGACACACCTTACTTATGGCTACACCTTC.

This clonotype was seen only a few times. The V gene is TRBV5-1, the J gene TRBJ2-2; the match to TRBD1 covers 7 bases. This CDR3 is built from 15 residues. Germline values: CDR1 SGHRS, CDR2 YFSETQ. V lost 4 bases, J lost 4 bases, and 7 bases stayed unmatched. Written as DNA, the CDR3 is TGCGCCAGCAGCCCGACAGGGCGGTTCACCGGGGAGCTGTTTTTT. The encoded protein is CASSPTGRFTGELFF. Full variable domain (outside the CDR3, taken from reference TRBV5-1 and TRBJ2-2): KAGVTQTPRYLIKTRGQQVTLSCSPISGHRSVSWYQQTPGQGLQFLFEYFSETQRNKGNFPGRFSGRQFSNSRSEMNVSTLELGDSALYLCASSPTGRFTGELFFGEGSRLTVL.

The chain joins TRBV2 to TRBJ2-3; the match to TRBD2 covers 7 bases. The germline gives CDR1 SNHLY, CDR2 FYNNEI. Trimming took 11 bases from V and 1 from J; bases not matched to a gene: 21. The CDR3 totals 18 residues. In DNA, the CDR3 is TGTGCCTCAGCAGTGTGGGGAACCTGGGGGGGGGGCACAGATACGCAGTATTTT. This codes for CASAVWGTWGGGTDTQYF. Variable domain in full (rest from reference TRBV2 and TRBJ2-3): EPEVTQTPSHQVTQMGQEVILRCVPISNHLYFYWYRQILGQKVEFLVSFYNNEISEKSEIFDDQFSVERPDGSNFTLKIRSTKLEDSAMYFCASAVWGTWGGGTDTQYFGPGTRLTVL.

There are many counts of this clonotype. This sequence joins TRBV7-3 and TRBJ2-5; possibly TRBD1 for D (5 bases). CDR3 size: 15 residues. Germline CDR1 SGHTA, CDR2 FQGTGA. The V end was cut by 2 bases, the J end by 3 bases, with 13 bases between. The CDR3 loop reads CASSLDQGSEETQYF. CDR3 DNA sequence: TGTGCCAGCAGCTTAGACCAGGGTTCGGAAGAGACCCAGTACTTC.

This clonotype was seen at least ten times. This chain uses TRBV3-1 with TRBJ2-3; 10 positions agree with TRBD2. Per germline, CDR1 LGHDT and CDR2 YNNKEL (reference sequence). The CDR3 length is 14 residues. J was trimmed by 7 bases and V by 4 bases; bases with no gene match: 5. CDR3 coding DNA: TGTGCCAGCAGCCCCACTAGCGGGGAGAATACGCAGTATTTT. Protein sequence: CASSPTSGENTQYF.

This clonotype was seen ten or more times. This chain joins TRBV29-1 and TRBJ2-1, with D possibly being TRBD2 (5 bases). Germline V lookup: CDR1 SQVTM, CDR2 ANQGSEA. The CDR3 has 14 residues. V lost 3 bases and J lost 6, with 15 bases in between. The chain's CDR3 is CSVESRTARNEQFF. CDR3 in DNA: TGCAGCGTTGAGAGTCGGACTGCCCGCAATGAGCAGTTCTTC.

This clonotype appeared many times. The chain has TRBV7-8 and TRBJ2-3; the match to TRBD1 covers 7 bases. The CDR3 has 16 amino acids. The junction had 9 bases not matched to a gene; V was cut back by 5 bases and J by 1 base. In germline, CDR1 is SGHVS, CDR2 FQNEAQ. The CDR3 is CASSQGQLRGTDTQYF. The CDR3, as DNA: TGTGCCAGCAGCCAGGGACAGCTGAGGGGCACAGATACGCAGTATTTT.

In its sample, this clonotype was seen a few times. V and J are TRBV12-3 or TRBV12-4 and TRBJ2-7; D may be TRBD2 (5 bases). The V and J ends lost 7 bases and 6 bases respectively, with 10 bases between them. The CDR3 is 11 residues long. CDR3: CASTLAGEQYF. The DNA for the CDR3 is TGTGCCAGCACCCTTGCGGGCGAGCAGTACTTC.

This clonotype was counted ten times or more. This sequence joins TRBV12-3 or TRBV12-4 and TRBJ2-4; 7 bases agree with TRBD1. With V trimmed by 4 bases and J by 8 bases, 17 bases remained unmatched. This CDR3 has 17 residues. CDR3 DNA: TGTGCCAGCAGTTCAAGGAGGCGACAGGGTCTCGTGGACATTCAGTACTTC. Encoded protein: CASSSRRRQGLVDIQYF.

In this sample, this clonotype turned up a few times. The chain couples TRBV20-1 to TRBJ2-3, with D hard to call. This CDR3 comprises 11 residues. The germline gives CDR1 DFQATT, CDR2 SNEGSKA (reference sequence). Trimming pared 7 bases from V and 4 bases from J, leaving 9 bases between. DNA for the CDR3: TGCAGTGGGGAAATGCCAGATACGCAGTATTTT. Translated: CSGEMPDTQYF.